A selection of T cell receptor beta chains follows, all from one sample in a study of cytomegalovirus exposure and HLA in healthy donors. TCRdb's table, derived via immunoSEQ multiplex PCR, lists solely in-frame clones and lacks some. This table holds about 38,000 clones, 60% to 75% found once. The sequenced material came from PBMCs. The receptors come from a man aged 30-40 years in good health and CMV-seronegative. Each CDR3 is given with its conserved first and last residue. The order of the fields is CDR3 protein, CDR3 DNA, clone size, J gene, V gene, D gene. D genes are given only for firm matches. Not all rows give a size; the values are once, few, many and, for expanded clones, a class.

CDR3: CASSSLLFSYEQYF
DNA: TGTGCCAGCAGCTCCTTACTTTTTTCCTACGAGCAGTACTTC
size: NA
J: TRBJ2-7
V: TRBV6-6
D: NA

CDR3: CASSLSPGASGANVLTF
DNA: TGTGCCAGCAGCTTAAGTCCAGGGGCCTCTGGGGCCAACGTCCTGACTTTC
size: few
J: TRBJ2-6
V: TRBV7-6
D: NA

CDR3: CASSESQTSVHYF
DNA: TGCGCCAGCAGTGAGTCGCAGACTTCAGTTCATTATTTT
size: few
J: TRBJ2-3
V: TRBV10-1
D: NA

CDR3: CSVGQSTYEQYF
DNA: TGCAGCGTCGGACAGTCGACTTACGAGCAGTACTTC
size: NA
J: TRBJ2-7
V: TRBV29-1
D: NA

CDR3: CASSVGSRGPYEQYF
DNA: TGTGCCAGCAGCGTAGGGAGTCGCGGTCCCTACGAGCAGTACTTC
size: NA
J: TRBJ2-7
V: TRBV9
D: NA

CDR3: CASTPRDNPNYGYTF
DNA: TGTGCCAGCACCCCTCGGGACAACCCTAACTATGGCTACACCTTC
size: NA
J: TRBJ1-2
V: TRBV6-1
D: NA

CDR3: CASSQGARNNVELFF
DNA: TGTGCCAGCAGCCAGGGAGCCCGCAATAATGTTGAACTGTTTTTT
size: NA
J: TRBJ1-4
V: TRBV14
D: NA

CDR3: CASSYSGRRGTEAFF
DNA: TGTGCCAGCAGTTACTCAGGCAGGAGGGGTACTGAAGCTTTCTTT
size: NA
J: TRBJ1-1
V: TRBV6-5
D: NA

CDR3: CASSYRGQGRAYEQYF
DNA: TGTGCCAGCAGTTACCGAGGACAGGGTAGGGCATACGAGCAGTACTTC
size: medium-sized
J: TRBJ2-7
V: TRBV6-5
D: TRBD1

CDR3: CASSLEPLYGYTF
DNA: TGTGCCAGTAGTCTGGAGCCCCTCTATGGCTACACCTTC
size: few
J: TRBJ1-2
V: TRBV19
D: NA

CDR3: CASSFSGGAADTQYF
DNA: TGTGCCAGCTCCTTTAGCGGGGGGGCCGCAGATACGCAGTATTTT
size: NA
J: TRBJ2-3
V: TRBV18
D: TRBD2

CDR3: CSVWTGYEQYF
DNA: TGCAGCGTTTGGACAGGCTACGAGCAGTACTTC
size: NA
J: TRBJ2-7
V: TRBV29-1
D: TRBD1

CDR3: CASSLETGNNQPQHF
DNA: TGTGCCAGCAGCTTGGAGACAGGAAACAATCAGCCCCAGCATTTT
size: NA
J: TRBJ1-5
V: TRBV7-9
D: NA

CDR3: CASSSQGARENIQYF
DNA: TGTGCCAGCAGCTCCCAGGGGGCGAGGGAAAACATTCAGTACTTC
size: once
J: TRBJ2-4
V: TRBV7-2
D: TRBD1

CDR3: CASSSLQGGPEAFF
DNA: TGCGCCAGCAGCTCGCTACAGGGTGGACCTGAGGCTTTCTTT
size: NA
J: TRBJ1-1
V: TRBV5-1
D: NA

CDR3: CASRNSGSSYEQYF
DNA: TGTGCCAGTAGAAATAGCGGTTCCTCCTACGAGCAGTACTTC
size: NA
J: TRBJ2-7
V: TRBV19
D: NA

CDR3: CASSAEDGLNSPLHF
DNA: TGTGCCAGCAGTGCGGAGGACGGACTTAATTCACCCCTCCACTTT
size: NA
J: TRBJ1-6
V: TRBV2
D: NA

CDR3: CSATGGSGEKLFF
DNA: TGCAGCGCGACAGGGGGCTCGGGGGAAAAACTGTTTTTT
size: NA
J: TRBJ1-4
V: TRBV29-1
D: TRBD1

CDR3: CASSQGPVRSNNEQFF
DNA: TGCGCCAGCAGCCAAGGGCCAGTGCGGAGTAACAATGAGCAGTTCTTC
size: NA
J: TRBJ2-1
V: TRBV4-1
D: NA

CDR3: CASIKRGSYGTEAFF
DNA: TGTGCCAGCATAAAACGAGGCTCTTATGGCACTGAAGCTTTCTTT
size: NA
J: TRBJ1-1
V: TRBV6-6
D: NA

CDR3: CASSYSTGTLGTQYF
DNA: TGTGCCAGCAGTTATTCGACCGGGACTCTCGGTACGCAGTATTTT
size: few
J: TRBJ2-3
V: TRBV6-5
D: NA

CDR3: CASSQDLGSGRASYGYTF
DNA: TGTGCCAGCAGCCAAGATTTGGGGTCGGGGAGGGCTTCTTATGGCTACACCTTC
size: few
J: TRBJ1-2
V: TRBV4-2
D: NA

CDR3: CASSLAPSGTSTDTQYF
DNA: TGTGCCAGCAGCTTAGCACCGAGCGGGACTAGCACAGATACGCAGTATTTT
size: NA
J: TRBJ2-3
V: TRBV7-2
D: TRBD2

CDR3: CASSWDRGTGELFF
DNA: TGTGCCAGCAGCTGGGACAGGGGCACCGGGGAGCTGTTTTTT
size: NA
J: TRBJ2-2
V: TRBV7-2
D: TRBD1

CDR3: CASSPMAGEAFF
DNA: TGTGCCAGCTCACCCATGGCAGGGGAAGCTTTCTTT
size: few
J: TRBJ1-1
V: TRBV18
D: NA

CDR3: CASSPEFGGYTF
DNA: TGTGCCAGCAGTCCGGAGTTTGGCGGCTACACCTTC
size: once
J: TRBJ1-2
V: TRBV2
D: NA

CDR3: CASSQEVAGGWEQYF
DNA: TGCGCCAGCAGCCAAGAGGTAGCGGGAGGTTGGGAGCAGTACTTC
size: NA
J: TRBJ2-7
V: TRBV4-1
D: TRBD2

CDR3: CASSPWTALREQYF
DNA: TGTGCCAGCAGTCCTTGGACAGCCCTACGCGAGCAGTACTTC
size: NA
J: TRBJ2-7
V: TRBV28
D: NA

CDR3: CASSSRPSTDTQYF
DNA: TGTGCCAGCAGCTCTAGACCTAGCACAGATACGCAGTATTTT
size: NA
J: TRBJ2-3
V: TRBV7-2
D: NA

CDR3: CASSLDGRQGTGELFF
DNA: TGTGCCAGCAGCTTAGATGGTCGTCAGGGCACCGGGGAGCTGTTTTTT
size: NA
J: TRBJ2-2
V: TRBV7-6
D: NA

CDR3: CSAPRLAGASDTQYF
DNA: TGCAGCGCTCCCAGACTAGCGGGGGCGTCAGATACGCAGTATTTT
size: few
J: TRBJ2-3
V: TRBV29-1
D: TRBD2

CDR3: CATSLRTGGGNQPQHF
DNA: TGTGCCACCAGCCTACGGACAGGGGGAGGCAATCAGCCCCAGCATTTT
size: NA
J: TRBJ1-5
V: TRBV15
D: TRBD1

CDR3: CATSGKTTGTGGAYGYTF
DNA: TGTGCCACCAGCGGGAAAACCACCGGGACAGGGGGCGCCTATGGCTACACCTTC
size: NA
J: TRBJ1-2
V: TRBV15
D: TRBD1

CDR3: CASSSMPGHNQPQHF
DNA: TGTGCCAGCAGCTCCATGCCGGGACACAATCAGCCCCAGCATTTT
size: NA
J: TRBJ1-5
V: TRBV7-8
D: NA

CDR3: CASSFSLLNTEAFF
DNA: TGTGCCAGCAGTTTTAGTCTTTTGAACACTGAAGCTTTCTTT
size: NA
J: TRBJ1-1
V: TRBV6-5
D: NA

CDR3: CASSQDRRGGSYNEQFF
DNA: TGCGCCAGCAGCCAAGATAGGCGGGGAGGCTCCTACAATGAGCAGTTCTTC
size: few
J: TRBJ2-1
V: TRBV4-1
D: NA

CDR3: CAIESRGSYNEQFF
DNA: TGTGCTATTGAGTCCAGGGGGTCCTACAATGAGCAGTTCTTC
size: once
J: TRBJ2-1
V: TRBV6-1
D: TRBD1

CDR3: CASTDRNYNEQFF
DNA: TGTGCCAGCACCGACAGAAACTACAATGAGCAGTTCTTC
size: NA
J: TRBJ2-1
V: TRBV7-9
D: NA

CDR3: CASSLAGQPTYEQYF
DNA: TGTGCCAGCAGCCTTGCGGGACAGCCGACCTACGAGCAGTACTTC
size: NA
J: TRBJ2-7
V: TRBV14
D: NA

CDR3: CASSEAGGVSEKLFF
DNA: TGTGCCAGCAGTGAAGCGGGGGGGGTCAGTGAAAAACTGTTTTTT
size: NA
J: TRBJ1-4
V: TRBV2
D: NA

CDR3: CASTFDRNNYGYTF
DNA: TGCGCCAGCACTTTCGACAGGAATAACTATGGCTACACCTTC
size: NA
J: TRBJ1-2
V: TRBV10-2
D: NA

CDR3: CASSQRGSSTDTQYF
DNA: TGTGCCAGCAGCCAGCGGGGCAGTAGCACAGATACGCAGTATTTT
size: few
J: TRBJ2-3
V: TRBV6-4
D: TRBD2

CDR3: CASSQRTSGRAHEQYF
DNA: TGTGCCAGCAGCCAACGGACTAGCGGGAGGGCCCACGAGCAGTACTTC
size: NA
J: TRBJ2-7
V: TRBV5-4
D: TRBD2

CDR3: CASSQGARTDTQYF
DNA: TGTGCCAGCTCACAGGGGGCACGCACAGATACGCAGTATTTT
size: NA
J: TRBJ2-3
V: TRBV18
D: TRBD1

CDR3: CASSASYRVAGEAFF
DNA: TGTGCCAGCAGTGCCAGTTACAGGGTCGCAGGTGAAGCTTTCTTT
size: once
J: TRBJ1-1
V: TRBV6-1
D: NA

CDR3: CASSQDLGRGNTDTQYF
DNA: TGTGCCAGCAGCCAAGATCTCGGCAGGGGGAACACAGATACGCAGTATTTT
size: NA
J: TRBJ2-3
V: TRBV4-2
D: TRBD1

CDR3: CASSLTGGNSNQPQHF
DNA: TGTGCCAGCAGCTTAACGGGGGGGAATAGCAATCAGCCCCAGCATTTT
size: NA
J: TRBJ1-5
V: TRBV7-2
D: NA

CDR3: CASSFDRGGRQYF
DNA: TGTGCCAGCAGCTTCGACCGGGGGGGCCGCCAGTACTTC
size: NA
J: TRBJ2-5
V: TRBV5-6
D: TRBD2

CDR3: CSAGTGGLYNEQFF
DNA: TGCAGCGCGGGGACAGGGGGACTCTACAATGAGCAGTTCTTC
size: few
J: TRBJ2-1
V: TRBV29-1
D: TRBD1

CDR3: CASSARLDSYNEQFF
DNA: TGTGCCAGCAGCGCCCGACTAGATTCCTACAATGAGCAGTTCTTC
size: few
J: TRBJ2-1
V: TRBV11-2
D: NA

CDR3: CSVAGQPLVEKLFF
DNA: TGCAGCGTCGCCGGACAGCCTCTAGTTGAAAAACTGTTTTTT
size: NA
J: TRBJ1-4
V: TRBV29-1
D: NA

CDR3: CATSPRRDRGNTGELFF
DNA: TGTGCCACCAGCCCGAGGCGTGACAGGGGGAACACCGGGGAGCTGTTTTTT
size: NA
J: TRBJ2-2
V: TRBV15
D: TRBD1